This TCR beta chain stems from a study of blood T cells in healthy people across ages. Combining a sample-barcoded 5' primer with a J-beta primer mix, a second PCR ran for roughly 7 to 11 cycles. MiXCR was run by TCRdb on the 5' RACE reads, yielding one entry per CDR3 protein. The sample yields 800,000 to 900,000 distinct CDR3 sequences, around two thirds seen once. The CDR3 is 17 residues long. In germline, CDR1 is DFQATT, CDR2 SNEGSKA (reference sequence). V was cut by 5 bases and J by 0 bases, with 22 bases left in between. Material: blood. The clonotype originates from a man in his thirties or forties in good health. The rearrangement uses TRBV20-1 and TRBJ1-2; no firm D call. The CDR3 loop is CSAAALVDYSANYGYTF. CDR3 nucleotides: TGCAGTGCTGCTGCTCTAGTTGATTACTCAGCTAACTATGGCTACACCTTC.